These T cell receptor beta chains were read from a single sample in a study of blood T cell repertoires in COVID-19. This table comes from immunoSEQ multiplex PCR, and its TCRdb copy is limited to in-frame clones, with some not included. The sample contains around 83,000 clones, about 89% of which appear only once. The material sequenced was peripheral blood. The receptors shown here come from a man aged 70 or older with active or convalescent COVID-19. Both conserved end residues are part of each CDR3. Each record gives: clone size, V gene, D gene, J gene, CDR3 protein, CDR3 DNA. D genes are given only for firm matches. Clone size appears in some rows only: once, few, many, or a class for an expanded clone.

>-|TRBV18|-|TRBJ1-2
CASSPRIESDYGYTF
TGTGCCAGCTCACCGAGAATCGAGAGTGACTATGGCTACACCTTC
>once|TRBV28|-|TRBJ2-7
CASTRRLPRKSSYEQYF
TGTGCCAGCACTAGGAGACTTCCTAGAAAGAGCTCCTACGAGCAGTACTTC
>-|TRBV11-3|TRBD1|TRBJ2-3
CASSLGGQGTDTQYF
TGTGCCAGCAGCTTAGGAGGACAGGGAACAGATACGCAGTATTTT
>-|TRBV7-2|TRBD2|TRBJ2-2
CASSSGLAAAGELFF
TGTGCCAGCAGTTCGGGACTAGCGGCCGCCGGGGAGCTGTTTTTT
>-|TRBV24-1|-|TRBJ2-3
CATSGGSTDTQYF
TGTGCCACCAGTGGAGGGTCCACAGATACGCAGTATTTT
>-|TRBV7-9|-|TRBJ1-1
CASSLSPGMTFF
TGTGCCAGCAGTCTTTCTCCGGGGATGACTTTCTTT
>-|TRBV4-2|TRBD2|TRBJ2-2
CASSQVAGEGTGELFF
TGTGCCAGCAGCCAAGTAGCGGGAGAGGGCACCGGGGAGCTGTTTTTT
>-|TRBV19|-|TRBJ1-6
CASSHTNNSPLHF
TGTGCCAGTAGTCACACCAATAATTCACCCCTCCACTTT
>-|TRBV6-5|TRBD1|TRBJ1-6
CASSYSRTGDSPLHF
TGTGCCAGCAGTTACTCGAGAACAGGGGACTCACCCCTCCACTTT
>-|TRBV3-1/TRBV3-2|TRBD2|TRBJ2-7
CASSQGVAGGGYEQYF
TGTGCCAGCAGCCAAGGAGTAGCGGGAGGGGGGTACGAGCAGTACTTC
>-|TRBV6-5|-|TRBJ2-5
CASSYSYEAAAGTQYF
TGTGCCAGCAGTTACTCGTACGAAGCGGCAGCCGGGACCCAGTACTTC
>-|TRBV6-6|TRBD1|TRBJ2-2
CASTRQGRTGELFF
TGTGCCAGCACAAGACAGGGAAGGACCGGGGAGCTGTTTTTT
>-|TRBV15|-|TRBJ2-3
CATSRSGSTDTQYF
TGTGCCACCAGCAGGAGCGGATCCACAGATACGCAGTATTTT
>-|TRBV5-1|-|TRBJ2-1
CASSVSRRSLVGEQFF
TGCGCCAGCAGCGTATCCCGGCGGAGCCTAGTGGGTGAGCAGTTCTTC
>-|TRBV4-2|TRBD2|TRBJ2-2
CASSQDPAGGFSRELFF
TGTGCCAGCAGCCAAGATCCCGCGGGAGGGTTTAGCCGGGAGCTGTTTTTT
>-|TRBV23-1|-|TRBJ2-1
CASSHCEGEPYNEQFF
TGCGCCAGCAGTCACTGCGAGGGGGAACCCTACAATGAGCAGTTCTTC
>-|TRBV6-2/TRBV6-3|-|TRBJ1-6
CASSDVGDSPLHF
TGTGCCAGCAGTGACGTAGGGGATTCACCCCTCCACTTT
>-|TRBV28|-|TRBJ1-5
CASSLGFPASQPQHF
TGTGCCAGCAGTTTGGGGTTTCCGGCTAGCCAGCCCCAGCATTTT
>-|TRBV20-1|-|TRBJ1-2
CSASYNYGYTF
TGCAGTGCTAGTTATAACTATGGCTACACCTTC
>-|TRBV5-6|-|TRBJ1-3
CASSQDTKTGNTIYF
TGTGCCAGCAGCCAGGACACTAAGACTGGAAACACCATATATTTT
>-|TRBV5-1|-|TRBJ1-3
CASSESTGTSGNTIYF
TGCGCCAGCAGCGAATCGACCGGGACAAGTGGAAACACCATATATTTT
>-|TRBV29-1|-|TRBJ2-7
CSVEDQLGREQYF
TGCAGCGTTGAAGATCAATTGGGGAGGGAGCAGTACTTC
>-|TRBV6-6|-|TRBJ1-5
CASGGIYSNQPQHF
TGTGCCAGCGGAGGGATCTATAGCAATCAGCCCCAGCATTTT
>-|TRBV30|-|TRBJ2-7
CAWSADISYEQYF
TGTGCCTGGAGCGCTGACATCTCCTACGAGCAGTACTTC
>-|TRBV6-4|-|TRBJ1-4
CASSVRPRGEKLFF
TGTGCCAGCAGTGTGCGTCCGCGGGGTGAAAAACTGTTTTTT
>few|TRBV6-1|-|TRBJ1-6
CASSEASTAYNSPLHF
TGTGCCAGCAGTGAAGCGTCTACAGCCTATAATTCACCCCTCCACTTT
>-|TRBV2|-|TRBJ2-7
CASSGTWPDSWEQYF
TGTGCCAGCAGCGGTACTTGGCCGGACTCGTGGGAGCAGTACTTC
>few|TRBV3-1/TRBV3-2|TRBD2|TRBJ2-7
CASSPGTSGYYEQYF
TGTGCCAGCAGCCCCGGGACTAGCGGTTACTACGAGCAGTACTTC
>-|TRBV4-1|TRBD2|TRBJ2-7
CASSQEGTSGSYEQYF
TGCGCCAGCAGCCAAGAGGGAACTAGCGGGAGCTACGAGCAGTACTTC
>-|TRBV19|TRBD2|TRBJ2-3
CASRAGGSIGTQYF
TGTGCCAGTAGGGCTGGCGGGAGTATTGGTACGCAGTATTTT
>once|TRBV12-3/TRBV12-4|TRBD1|TRBJ1-2
CASSSGQGAGYTF
TGTGCCAGCAGTTCCGGACAGGGGGCTGGCTACACCTTC
>-|TRBV28|-|TRBJ2-6
CASSRAGSGANVLTF
TGTGCCAGCAGTCGGGCGGGGTCTGGGGCCAACGTCCTGACTTTC
>-|TRBV7-9|TRBD2|TRBJ2-7
CASSLGLAGTYEQYF
TGTGCCAGCAGCTTAGGGCTAGCGGGGACCTACGAGCAGTACTTC
>-|TRBV2|-|TRBJ1-5
CASSVGGYSNQPQHF
TGTGCCAGCAGTGTGGGGGGGTATAGCAATCAGCCCCAGCATTTT
>-|TRBV6-4|TRBD1|TRBJ1-6
CASSDSKADRPESSYNSPLHF
TGTGCCAGCAGTGACTCGAAGGCGGACAGGCCCGAGAGCTCCTATAATTCACCCCTCCACTTT
>-|TRBV10-3|TRBD1|TRBJ1-4
CAISGGQSDEKLFF
TGTGCCATCAGTGGGGGACAGTCTGATGAAAAACTGTTTTTT
>-|TRBV7-9|-|TRBJ1-2
CASTTGIRGYTF
TGTGCCAGCACAACAGGGATTCGGGGCTACACCTTC